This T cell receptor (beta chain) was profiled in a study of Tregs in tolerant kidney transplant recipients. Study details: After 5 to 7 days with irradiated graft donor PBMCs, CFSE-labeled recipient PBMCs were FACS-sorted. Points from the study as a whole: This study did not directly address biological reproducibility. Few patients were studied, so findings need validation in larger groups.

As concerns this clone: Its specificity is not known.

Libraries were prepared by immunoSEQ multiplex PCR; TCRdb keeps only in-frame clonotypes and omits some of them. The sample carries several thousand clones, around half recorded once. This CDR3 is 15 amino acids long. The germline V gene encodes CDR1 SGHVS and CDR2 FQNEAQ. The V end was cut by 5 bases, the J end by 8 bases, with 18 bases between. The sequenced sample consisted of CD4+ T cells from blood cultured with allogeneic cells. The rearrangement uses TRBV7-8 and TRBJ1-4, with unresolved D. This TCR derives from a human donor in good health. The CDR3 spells CASSAITFGEEKLFF. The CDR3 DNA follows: TGTGCCAGCAGCGCAATAACTTTCGGGGAAGAAAAACTGTTTTTT.